This TCR beta chain comes out of a study of T-cell reconstitution after alpha-beta-depleted transplantation in children. This clonotype was counted between two and nine times. Researchers prepared the TCRbeta library using unique molecular identifiers, the study reports. TCRdb re-called the PCR reads with MiXCR, one entry per CDR3 protein. The data hold about 500,000 distinct CDR3 sequences, with approximately 30% observed a single time. Material: PBMCs from the stem cell graft donor, obtained from the stem cell graft. This TCR was sampled from a human donor who donated a stem cell graft to a child with aplastic anemia.

Written as DNA, the CDR3 is TGTGCCAGCAGCTTATCTAGTGGATCCAGGGGCACAGATACGCAGTATTTT. This translates into CASSLSSGSRGTDTQYF. V gene TRBV11-3 combines with J gene TRBJ2-3; a weak D match, TRBD1 (5 bases). Germline CDR1 reads SGHNT; CDR2 reads YENEEA. The CDR3 loop spans 17 amino acids. V lost 2 bases, J lost 1 base, and 16 bases lay in between.